This TCR beta chain was captured in a study of T cell responses to AZD1222 COVID-19 vaccine. Study-level results: Baseline seropositivity occurred in only 5 or 6 AZD1222 recipients. Among vaccine-associated CD4 TCRs, coverage spanned spike, with dominance at 160-218 and 743-854.

V shed 4 bases and J shed 0 bases, with 8 bases lying between them. This CDR3 has 14 residues. Germline CDR1 reads LGHDT; CDR2 reads YNNKEL (reference sequence). Some clones are missing from TCRdb's copy, which holds only in-frame ones; the method was immunoSEQ multiplex PCR. The sample consists of approximately 110,000 clones, roughly 85% of them appearing once. Concerning this clone itself: What it binds is not known.

Analysis merged second doses at about 4 or about 12 weeks. The chain joins TRBV3-1 (or the pseudogene TRBV3-2) to TRBJ2-3, with D unclear. This sample comprised peripheral blood, obtained 28 days after the second AZD1222 dose. The sequence was obtained from an adult who received the AZD1222 COVID-19 vaccine. CDR3 protein: CASSLVPSTDTQYF. In DNA, the CDR3 is TGTGCCAGCAGCCTAGTCCCGAGCACAGATACGCAGTATTTT.